This T cell receptor (beta chain) was recovered during a study of T-cell reconstitution after alpha-beta-depleted transplantation in children. The study, taken as a whole, reports: There were reportedly several hundred expanded graft clones from which alpha-beta T cells came about two months after transplant. T-cell counts and diversity were attributed mostly to newly produced T cells one year after transplant.

The CDR3 has 12 amino acids. Germline V gene lookup returns CDR1 PRHDT and CDR2 FYEKMQ (reference sequence). The V gene lost 3 bases and the J gene lost 7 bases, with 8 bases spanning the gap. In this sample, this clonotype turned up many times. Its antigen is unidentified. Preparation of the TCRbeta library involved a method that used unique molecular identifiers. TCRdb called the PCR reads again in MiXCR, with one record for every CDR3 protein. The sample holds roughly 420,000 distinct CDR3 sequences, under 20% seen once. The input for sequencing was PBMCs, mostly from graft donor cells, taken 360 days after TCRalphabeta/CD19-depleted stem cell transplant. The chain uses TRBV13 and TRBJ2-3; D possibly corresponds to TRBD2 (6 bases). The clonotype originates from a boy under two years old who had a stem cell transplant for Wiskott-Aldrich syndrome, so the T cells may come from the graft donor. The CDR3 loop reads CASSLAGYTQYF. Written as DNA, the CDR3 is TGTGCCAGCAGCTTGGCGGGATATACGCAGTATTTT.